This T cell receptor (beta chain) is drawn from a study of Ad26.COV2.S vaccination and SARS-CoV-2 variants. The CDR3 has 15 residues. Germline CDR1 is SNHLY and CDR2 is FYNNEI. The V and J ends lost 5 bases and 0 bases respectively, with 8 bases between them. Some clones are missing from TCRdb's copy, which holds only in-frame ones; the method was immunoSEQ multiplex PCR. The sample holds over 90,000 clones, less than 85% seen once. The clonotype comes from a human donor who had recovered from COVID-19. The rearrangement links TRBV2 to TRBJ2-6; D remains unclear. This specimen consisted of peripheral blood, obtained after recovery from COVID-19. CDR3 loop: CASSIQSSGANVLTF. The DNA of the CDR3 is TGTGCCAGCAGTATACAGAGCTCTGGGGCCAACGTCCTGACTTTC. The entire variable domain, with the rest obtained from reference TRBV2 and TRBJ2-6, is as follows: EPEVTQTPSHQVTQMGQEVILRCVPISNHLYFYWYRQILGQKVEFLVSFYNNEISEKSEIFDDQFSVERPDGSNFTLKIRSTKLEDSAMYFCASSIQSSGANVLTFGAGSRLTVL.